Following are 4 T cell receptor beta chains from one sample sequenced in a study of T cells after somatic rescue of genetic block (TCRdb year 2020). The protocol used for the library was the immunoSEQ multiplex PCR assay. In its TCRdb copy, this immuneACCESS table keeps in-frame sequences only and misses some clones. Where compared with another copy, unresolved V genes explain less than half of these, and the others have no known cause. This sample gives more than 14,000 clones in total; roughly two thirds of them show up just once. The ten largest account for approximately 14% of the sample. Material: peripheral blood mononuclear cells (PBMCs). Receptor source: a boy aged 5-17 years.

This clone was seen a few times. The CDR3 loop reads CAIRPGTGYEQYF. The CDR3, as DNA: TGTGCCATCAGGCCCGGGACTGGCTACGAGCAGTACTTC. The J gene is TRBJ2-7, the V gene TRBV10-3, with a possible D match to TRBD2 (6 bases). Germline-derived CDR1 and CDR2 are ENHRY and SYGVKD. The germline V and J ends were trimmed by 6 bases and 3 bases, with 12 bases remaining between them. The CDR3 loop spans 13 amino acids.

This clone has a handful of counts. The chain employs TRBV29-1 and TRBJ2-4; perhaps TRBD1 as D (6 bases). This CDR3 is built from 14 residues. From germline, CDR1 is SQVTM and CDR2 ANQGSEA. Trimming removed 5 bases at V and 2 bases at J, with 13 bases between. This chain's CDR3 is CSVQSTGTKNIQYF. CDR3 nucleotide sequence: TGCAGCGTTCAGTCAACAGGGACCAAAAACATTCAGTACTTC.

The chain links TRBV6-9 to TRBJ2-7; D not resolved. Germline assignment: CDR1 MNHGY and CDR2 SVAAGI. Trimming left V 3 bases short and J 0 bases short, with 6 bases between. The CDR3 covers 13 residues. CDR3 coding DNA: TGTGCCAGCAGTTACGGTACCTCCTACGAGCAGTACTTC. Protein: CASSYGTSYEQYF.

This clone has a handful of counts. The V gene is TRBV15, the J gene TRBJ2-7; D gene uncertain. Germline V lookup: CDR1 LNHNV, CDR2 YYDKDF (reference sequence). The length of the CDR3 is 14 residues. Trimming left V 1 base short and J 3 bases short, with 10 bases between. The DNA for the CDR3 is TGTGCCACCAGCAGAGGTCCCCCAGGCTACGAGCAGTACTTC. Translation gives CATSRGPPGYEQYF. Variable domain in full (rest from reference TRBV15 and TRBJ2-7): DAMVIQNPRYQVTQFGKPVTLSCSQTLNHNVMYWYQQKSSQAPKLLFHYYDKDFNNEADTPDNFQSRRPNTSFCFLDIRSPGLGDTAMYLCATSRGPPGYEQYFGPGTRLTVT.